This T cell receptor beta chain was retrieved from a study of chemoradiotherapy in HPV16-positive cancers. Findings of the study overall: Only a couple of HPV16-positive patients supplied the functional HPV-specificity definition.

CDR3 size: 15 residues. CDR1 SGHAT and CDR2 FQDESV come from the germline V gene (reference sequence). The V gene end was trimmed by 0 bases and the J gene end by 7 bases; junction bases not matched to a gene: 5. Concerning this clone: Its target is not known.

Method: immunoSEQ multiplex PCR; TCRdb's copy keeps in-frame clones and lacks some. The repertoire has 6,500 to 10,000 clones, around 82% of them found once; the top ten carry under 2%. This TCR was sampled from a human donor with HPV-associated anogenital cancer. Sample collection was performed from a patient who underwent chemoradiotherapy. The J gene is TRBJ2-1, the V gene TRBV11-1, with 8 bases identical to TRBD2. The CDR3 sequence: CASSLAISGTNEQFF. In DNA form, the CDR3 reads TGTGCCAGCAGCTTAGCGATTAGCGGGACGAATGAGCAGTTCTTC.